The present entry profiles one TCR beta chain with its context. The antigen is not known. This specimen comes from a study of shared clonotypes between healthy human individuals. Germline CDR1 is MNHNS and CDR2 is SASEGT. Trimming stripped 1 base from V and 3 bases from J, with 10 bases between. The CDR3 runs to 15 residues. Study-wide points: For naive CD4 cells, approximately 4.8% of clonotypes were shared across a handful of donors.

This was a deep-level run. Per sorted-subset replicate PCR, input was around 220 ng DNA, representing roughly 30,000 T cell genomes. Clones were read by immunoSEQ multiplex PCR, and TCRdb kept only the in-frame ones, dropping some. Of about 2.4 million clones listed, approximately 93% are singletons. The sequence came from a man aged 18 to 35 in good health. Some clones in this sample may be carry-over from other donors' samples. The sample was naive CD4+ T cells from PBMCs. The subset: CD45RA+ positively selected. The chain uses TRBV6-1 and TRBJ1-5; D is unclear. The chain's CDR3 is CASSEGQAPNQPQHF. The CDR3 nucleotides are TGTGCCAGCAGTGAAGGGCAGGCCCCCAATCAGCCCCAGCATTTT.